The clone carrying this T cell receptor beta chain has ten or more counts. This sample is part of a study of Graves' ophthalmopathy and Graves' hyperthyroidism. Study as a whole: There was a collection of peripheral blood at initial diagnosis, before any treatment.

Investigators amplified TCR beta CDR3 regions from RNA transcripts. The first round was an RT-PCR with HTBI primers, and the second round was a multiplex PCR. TCRdb called the multiplex PCR reads again in MiXCR, with one record for every CDR3 protein. The profile shows around 670,000 distinct CDR3 sequences, around 40% of them singletons. Sequenced input: peripheral blood. The TCR was taken from an adult man with Graves' ophthalmopathy.

The CDR3 here is CASSGEMDYGYTF. The CDR3 nucleotides read TGTGCCAGCAGTGGGGAAATGGACTATGGCTACACCTTC. V is TRBV2 and J is TRBJ1-2; no reliable D call. Trimming removed 4 bases from V and 3 bases from J, with 9 bases in between. The CDR3 totals 13 residues. Germline assignment: CDR1 SNHLY and CDR2 FYNNEI.